Detailed here is one TCR beta chain. The data were taken from a study of OX40 agonist ivuxolimab in advanced cancers. Trimming pared 5 bases from V and 16 bases from J, leaving 18 bases between. Per germline, CDR1 SGHAT and CDR2 FQDESV (reference sequence). CDR3 size: 12 residues. Repertoires were generated with immunoSEQ multiplex PCR, while TCRdb's copy carries only in-frame clones and drops some. In the table there are 65,000 to 80,000 clones, approximately 84% of which are singletons. The rearrangement links TRBV11-1 to TRBJ2-1; D not certain. The clonotype originates from an adult with an advanced solid tumor such as melanoma, head and neck, liver or kidney cancer. This specimen was CD4+ or CD8+ T cells sorted from blood, taken in a trial of the OX40 agonist ivuxolimab. DNA of the CDR3: TGTGCCAGCAGCCGAATGGGAACCTCTCACTTCTTC. It is translated as CASSRMGTSHFF.